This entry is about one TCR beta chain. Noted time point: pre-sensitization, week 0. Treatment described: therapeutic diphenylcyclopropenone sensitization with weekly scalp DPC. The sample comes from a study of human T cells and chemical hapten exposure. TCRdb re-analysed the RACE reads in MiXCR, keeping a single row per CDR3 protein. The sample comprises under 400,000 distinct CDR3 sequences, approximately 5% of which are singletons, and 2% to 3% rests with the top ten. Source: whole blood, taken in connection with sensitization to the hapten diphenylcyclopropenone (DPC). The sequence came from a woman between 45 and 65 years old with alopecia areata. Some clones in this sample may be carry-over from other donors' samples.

The CDR3 DNA reads TGCAGCGTTGGGCCCACAGGAGAGACCCAGTACTTC. It translates to CSVGPTGETQYF. The J gene is TRBJ2-5, the V gene TRBV29-1, with D maybe TRBD1 (5 bases). The CDR3 spans 12 residues. The germline gives CDR1 SQVTM, CDR2 ANQGSEA. Trimming removed 4 bases at V and 4 bases at J, with 10 bases between.